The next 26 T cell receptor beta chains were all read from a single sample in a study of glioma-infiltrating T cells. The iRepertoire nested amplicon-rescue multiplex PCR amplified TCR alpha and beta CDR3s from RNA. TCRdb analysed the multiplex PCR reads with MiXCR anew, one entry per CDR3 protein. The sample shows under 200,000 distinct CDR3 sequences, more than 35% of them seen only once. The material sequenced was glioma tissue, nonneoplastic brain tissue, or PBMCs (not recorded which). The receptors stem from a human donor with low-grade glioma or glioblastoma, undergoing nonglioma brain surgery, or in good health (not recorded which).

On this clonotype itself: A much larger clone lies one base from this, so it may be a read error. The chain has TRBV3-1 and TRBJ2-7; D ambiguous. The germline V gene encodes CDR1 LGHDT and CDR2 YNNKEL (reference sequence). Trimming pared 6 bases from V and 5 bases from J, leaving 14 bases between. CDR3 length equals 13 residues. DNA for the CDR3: TGTGCCAGCAGACTCCATGAACGGGACGAGCAGTACTTC. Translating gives CASRLHERDEQYF.

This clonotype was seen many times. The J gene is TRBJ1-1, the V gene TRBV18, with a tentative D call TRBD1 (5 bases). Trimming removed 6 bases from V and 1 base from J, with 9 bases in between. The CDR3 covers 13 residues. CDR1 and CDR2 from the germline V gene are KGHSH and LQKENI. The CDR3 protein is CASSLQENTEAFF. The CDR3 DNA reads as TGTGCCAGCTCGCTACAGGAGAACACTGAAGCTTTCTTT.

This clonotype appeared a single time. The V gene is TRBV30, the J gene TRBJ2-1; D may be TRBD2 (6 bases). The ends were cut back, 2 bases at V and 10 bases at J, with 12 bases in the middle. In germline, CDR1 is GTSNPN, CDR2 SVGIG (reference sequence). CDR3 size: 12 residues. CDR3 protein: CAWSRSGREQFF. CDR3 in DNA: TGTGCCTGGAGTAGAAGCGGGCGGGAGCAGTTCTTC. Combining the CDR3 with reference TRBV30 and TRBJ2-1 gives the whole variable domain SQTIHQWPATLVQPVGSPLSLECTVEGTSNPNLYWYRQAAGRGLQLLFYSVGIGQISSEVPQNLSASRPQDRQFILSSKKLLLSDSGFYLCAWSRSGREQFFGPGTRLTVL.

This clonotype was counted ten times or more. The CDR3 loop is CASSLPTSVWGRRINTEAFF. The CDR3 DNA sequence: TGTGCCAGCAGTTTACCGACCTCTGTTTGGGGCCGAAGAATTAACACTGAAGCTTTCTTT. The chain is built from TRBV28 and TRBJ1-1; D may be TRBD1 (5 bases). From germline, CDR1 is MDHEN and CDR2 SYDVKM. Trimming took 2 bases from V and 2 from J, leaving 27 bases between them. The CDR3 loop spans 20 amino acids.

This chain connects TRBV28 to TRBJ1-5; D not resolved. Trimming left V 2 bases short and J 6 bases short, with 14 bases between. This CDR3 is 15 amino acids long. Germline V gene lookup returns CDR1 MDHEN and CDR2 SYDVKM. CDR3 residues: CASSLPHGKFQPQHF. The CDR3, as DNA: TGTGCCAGCAGTTTACCCCATGGAAAGTTTCAGCCCCAGCATTTT.

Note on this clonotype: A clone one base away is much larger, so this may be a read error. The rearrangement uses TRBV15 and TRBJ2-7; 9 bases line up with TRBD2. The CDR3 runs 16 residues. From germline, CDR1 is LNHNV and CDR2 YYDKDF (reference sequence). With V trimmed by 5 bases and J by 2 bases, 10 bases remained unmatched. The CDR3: CATSGRAGGSPYEQYF. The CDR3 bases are TGTGCCACCAGCGGCCGAGCGGGAGGTAGCCCCTACGAGCAGTACTTC.

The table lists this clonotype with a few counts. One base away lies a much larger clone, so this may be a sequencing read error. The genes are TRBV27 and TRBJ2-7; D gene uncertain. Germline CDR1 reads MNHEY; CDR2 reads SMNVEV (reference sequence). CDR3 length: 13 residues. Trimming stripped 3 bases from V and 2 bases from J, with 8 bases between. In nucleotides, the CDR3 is TGTGCCAGCAGTTTGACGGTGACCTACGAGCAGTACTTC. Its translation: CASSLTVTYEQYF.

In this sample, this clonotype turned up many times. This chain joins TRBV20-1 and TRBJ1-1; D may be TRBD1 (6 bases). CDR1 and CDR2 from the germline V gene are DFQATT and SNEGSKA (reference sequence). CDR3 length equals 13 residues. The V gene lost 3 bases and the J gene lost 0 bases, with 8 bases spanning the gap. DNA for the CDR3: TGCAGTGCTAGGGGGACACTGAACACTGAAGCTTTCTTT. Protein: CSARGTLNTEAFF.

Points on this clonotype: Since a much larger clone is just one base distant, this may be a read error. The CDR3 DNA follows: TGCAGTGCTAGCTGGACTAGCGGGGACGCCTACGAGCAGTACTTC. Translated: CSASWTSGDAYEQYF. The rearrangement links TRBV20-1 to TRBJ2-7; 12 nucleotides match TRBD2. The CDR3 length is 15 residues. Trimming at V came to 3 bases and at J to 2 bases, leaving 5 bases not matched to a gene. Germline V gives CDR1 DFQATT, CDR2 SNEGSKA (reference sequence).

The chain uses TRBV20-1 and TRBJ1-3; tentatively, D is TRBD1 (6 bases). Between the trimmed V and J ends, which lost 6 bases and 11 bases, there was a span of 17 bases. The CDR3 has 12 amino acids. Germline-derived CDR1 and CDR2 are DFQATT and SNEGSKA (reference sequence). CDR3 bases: TGCAGTGCCATGGGGGCTGTCAACCCCATATATTTT. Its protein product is CSAMGAVNPIYF.

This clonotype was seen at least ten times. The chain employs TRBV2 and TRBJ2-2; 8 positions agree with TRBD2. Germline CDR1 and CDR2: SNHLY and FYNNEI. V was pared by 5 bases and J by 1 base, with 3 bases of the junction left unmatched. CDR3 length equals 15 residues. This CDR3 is CASSLSGRNTGELFF. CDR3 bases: TGTGCCAGCAGTCTGAGCGGGAGGAACACCGGGGAGCTGTTTTTT.

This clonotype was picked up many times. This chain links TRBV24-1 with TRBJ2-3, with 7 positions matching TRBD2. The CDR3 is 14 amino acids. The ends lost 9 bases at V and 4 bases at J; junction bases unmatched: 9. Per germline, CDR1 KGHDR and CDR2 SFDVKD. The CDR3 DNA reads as TGTGCCACCTCCGGACTAGAGGATGCAGATACGCAGTATTTT. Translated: CATSGLEDADTQYF.

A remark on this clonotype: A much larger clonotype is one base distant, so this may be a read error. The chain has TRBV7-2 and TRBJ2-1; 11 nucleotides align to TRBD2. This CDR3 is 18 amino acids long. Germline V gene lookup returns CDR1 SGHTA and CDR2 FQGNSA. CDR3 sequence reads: CASSLGLAGRGAYNERFF. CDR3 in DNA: TGTGCCAGCAGCTTAGGACTAGCGGGAAGGGGGGCCTACAATGAGCGGTTCTTC.

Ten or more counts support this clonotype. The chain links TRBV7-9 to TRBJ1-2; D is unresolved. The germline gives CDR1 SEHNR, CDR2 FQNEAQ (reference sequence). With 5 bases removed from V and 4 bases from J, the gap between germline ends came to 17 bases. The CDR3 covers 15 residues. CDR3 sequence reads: CASSLGSGVLYGYTF. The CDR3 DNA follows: TGTGCCAGCAGCCTCGGGTCAGGAGTCCTCTATGGCTACACCTTC.

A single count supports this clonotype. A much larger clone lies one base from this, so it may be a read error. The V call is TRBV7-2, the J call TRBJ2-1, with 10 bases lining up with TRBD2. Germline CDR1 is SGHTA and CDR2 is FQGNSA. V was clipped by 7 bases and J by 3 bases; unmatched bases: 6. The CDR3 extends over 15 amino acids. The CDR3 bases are TGTGCCAGCATGATAGCGGGAGGAGGCTACAATGAGCAGTTCTTC. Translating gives CASMIAGGGYNEQFF.

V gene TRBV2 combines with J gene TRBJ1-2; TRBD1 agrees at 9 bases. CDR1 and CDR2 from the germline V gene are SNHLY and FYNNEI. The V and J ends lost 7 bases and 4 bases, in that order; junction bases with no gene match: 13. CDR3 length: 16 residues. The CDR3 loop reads CASKGTSGQGPYGYTF. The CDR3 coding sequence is TGTGCCAGCAAGGGGACCTCGGGACAGGGCCCCTATGGCTACACCTTC.

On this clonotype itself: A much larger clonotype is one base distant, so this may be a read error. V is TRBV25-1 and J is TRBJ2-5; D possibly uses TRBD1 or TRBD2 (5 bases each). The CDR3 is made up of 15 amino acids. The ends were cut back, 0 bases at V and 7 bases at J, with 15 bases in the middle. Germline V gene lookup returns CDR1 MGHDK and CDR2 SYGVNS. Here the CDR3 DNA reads TGTGCCAGCAGTGAATATCGGCAGGGAGCAGGGACCCAGTACTTC. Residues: CASSEYRQGAGTQYF.

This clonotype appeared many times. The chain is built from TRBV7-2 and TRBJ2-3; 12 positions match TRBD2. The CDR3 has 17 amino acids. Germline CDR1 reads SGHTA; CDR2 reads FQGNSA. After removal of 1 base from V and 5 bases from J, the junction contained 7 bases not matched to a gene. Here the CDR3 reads CASSLGGLAGWGDTQYF. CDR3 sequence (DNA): TGTGCCAGCAGCTTAGGGGGACTAGCGGGTTGGGGAGATACGCAGTATTTT.

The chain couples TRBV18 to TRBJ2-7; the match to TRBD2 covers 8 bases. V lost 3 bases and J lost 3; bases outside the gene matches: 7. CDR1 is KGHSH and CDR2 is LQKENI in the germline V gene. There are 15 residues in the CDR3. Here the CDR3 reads CASSPNPGTSYEQYF. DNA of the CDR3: TGTGCCAGCTCACCGAACCCCGGGACTAGCTACGAGCAGTACTTC.

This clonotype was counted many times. CDR3 nucleotide sequence: TGCGCCAGCAGCCAAGAAACCCTCACAGATACGCAGTATTTT. This codes for CASSQETLTDTQYF. The chain links TRBV4-1 to TRBJ2-3; the D is unclear. Looked up from germline, CDR1 is MGHRA and CDR2 is YSYEKL. There are 14 residues in the CDR3. Trimming removed 0 bases from V and 2 bases from J, with 6 bases in between.

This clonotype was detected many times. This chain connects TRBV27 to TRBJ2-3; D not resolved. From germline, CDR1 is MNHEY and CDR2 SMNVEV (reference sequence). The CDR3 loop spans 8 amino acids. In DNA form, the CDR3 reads TGTGTCGGAGATACGCAGTATTTT. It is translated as CVGDTQYF.

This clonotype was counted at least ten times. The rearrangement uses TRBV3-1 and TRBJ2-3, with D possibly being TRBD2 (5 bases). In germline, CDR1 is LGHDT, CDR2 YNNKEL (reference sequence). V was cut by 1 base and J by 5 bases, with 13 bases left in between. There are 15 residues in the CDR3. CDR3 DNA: TGTGCCAGCAGCCAAGTTTCACTAGTCGGAGATACGCAGTATTTT. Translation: CASSQVSLVGDTQYF.

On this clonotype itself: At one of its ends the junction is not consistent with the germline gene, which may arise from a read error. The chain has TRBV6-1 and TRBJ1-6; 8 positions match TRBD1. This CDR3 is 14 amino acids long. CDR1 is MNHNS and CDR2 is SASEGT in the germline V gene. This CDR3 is CASSPTGDNSPLHF. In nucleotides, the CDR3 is TGCGCCAGCAGTCCGACAGGGGATAATTCACCCCTCCACTTT.

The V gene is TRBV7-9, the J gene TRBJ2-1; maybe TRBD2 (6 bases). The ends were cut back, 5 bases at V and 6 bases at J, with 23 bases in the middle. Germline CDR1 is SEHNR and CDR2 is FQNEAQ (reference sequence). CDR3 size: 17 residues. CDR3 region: CASSPTLTRTRRNEQFF. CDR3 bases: TGTGCCAGCAGCCCCACACTGACTAGAACGCGACGCAATGAGCAGTTCTTC.

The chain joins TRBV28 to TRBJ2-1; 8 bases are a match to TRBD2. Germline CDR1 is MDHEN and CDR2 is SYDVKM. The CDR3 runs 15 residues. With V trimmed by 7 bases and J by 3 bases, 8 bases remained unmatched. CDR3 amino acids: CASILAGKNYNEQFF. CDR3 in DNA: TGTGCCAGCATCTTAGCGGGGAAGAACTACAATGAGCAGTTCTTC. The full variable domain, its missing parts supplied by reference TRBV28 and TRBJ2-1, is DVKVTQSSRYLVKRTGEKVFLECVQDMDHENMFWYRQDPGLGLRLIYFSYDVKMKEKGDIPEGYSVSREKKERFSLILESASTNQTSMYLCASILAGKNYNEQFFGPGTRLTVL.

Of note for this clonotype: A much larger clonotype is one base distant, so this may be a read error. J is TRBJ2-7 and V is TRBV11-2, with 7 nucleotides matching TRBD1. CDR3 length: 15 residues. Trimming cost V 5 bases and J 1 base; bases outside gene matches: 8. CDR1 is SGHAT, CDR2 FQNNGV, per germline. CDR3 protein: CASSIKEGASYEQYF. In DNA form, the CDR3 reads TGTGCCAGCAGCATTAAAGAGGGGGCGTCCTACGAGCAGTACTTC.